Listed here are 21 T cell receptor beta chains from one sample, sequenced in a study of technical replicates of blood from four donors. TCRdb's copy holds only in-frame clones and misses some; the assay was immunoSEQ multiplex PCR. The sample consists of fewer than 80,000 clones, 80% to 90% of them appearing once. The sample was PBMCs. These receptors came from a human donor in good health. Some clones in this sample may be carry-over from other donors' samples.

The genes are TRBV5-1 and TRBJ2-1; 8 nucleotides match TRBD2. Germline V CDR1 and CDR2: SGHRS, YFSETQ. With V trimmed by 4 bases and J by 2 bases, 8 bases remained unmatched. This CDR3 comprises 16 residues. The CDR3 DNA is TGCGCCAGCAGCCGGGGGGGGAGCGCCGCCTACAATGAGCAGTTCTTC. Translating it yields CASSRGGSAAYNEQFF.

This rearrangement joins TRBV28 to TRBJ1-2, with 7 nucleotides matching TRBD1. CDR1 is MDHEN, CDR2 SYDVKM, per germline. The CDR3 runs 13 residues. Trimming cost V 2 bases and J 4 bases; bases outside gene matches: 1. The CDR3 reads CASSLQGGYGYTF. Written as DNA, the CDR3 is TGTGCCAGCAGTTTACAGGGGGGCTATGGCTACACCTTC.

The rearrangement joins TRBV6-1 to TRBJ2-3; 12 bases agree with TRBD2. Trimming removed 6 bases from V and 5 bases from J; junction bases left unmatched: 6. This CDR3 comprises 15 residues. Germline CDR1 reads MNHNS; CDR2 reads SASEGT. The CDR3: CASRGLAGTIDTQYF. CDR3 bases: TGTGCCAGCAGAGGACTAGCGGGAACGATAGATACGCAGTATTTT.

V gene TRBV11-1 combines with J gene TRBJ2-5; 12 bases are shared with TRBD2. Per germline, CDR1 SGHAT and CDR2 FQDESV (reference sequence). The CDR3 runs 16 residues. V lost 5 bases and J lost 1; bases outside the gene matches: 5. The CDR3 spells CASSPGLAGPQETQYF. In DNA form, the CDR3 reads TGTGCCAGCAGCCCGGGACTAGCGGGCCCCCAAGAGACCCAGTACTTC.

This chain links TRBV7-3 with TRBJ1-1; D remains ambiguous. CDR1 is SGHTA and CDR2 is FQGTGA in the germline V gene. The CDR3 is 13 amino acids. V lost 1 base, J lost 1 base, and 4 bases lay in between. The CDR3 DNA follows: TGTGCCAGCAGCTTAAGAGCGAACACTGAAGCTTTCTTT. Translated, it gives CASSLRANTEAFF.

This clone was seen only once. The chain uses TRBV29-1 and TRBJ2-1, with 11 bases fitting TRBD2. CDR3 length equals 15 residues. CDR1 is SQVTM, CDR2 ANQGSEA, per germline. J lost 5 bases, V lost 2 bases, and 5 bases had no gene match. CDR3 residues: CSVELAGGINNEQFF. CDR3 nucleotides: TGCAGCGTTGAACTAGCGGGAGGTATCAACAATGAGCAGTTCTTC.

CDR3 residues: CSVAYGSQETQYF. CDR3 bases: TGCAGCGTTGCTTACGGGTCTCAAGAGACCCAGTACTTC. The J gene is TRBJ2-5, the V gene TRBV29-1, with D hard to call. Per germline, CDR1 SQVTM and CDR2 ANQGSEA. There are 13 residues in the CDR3. Trimming took 4 bases from V and 2 from J, leaving 11 bases between them.

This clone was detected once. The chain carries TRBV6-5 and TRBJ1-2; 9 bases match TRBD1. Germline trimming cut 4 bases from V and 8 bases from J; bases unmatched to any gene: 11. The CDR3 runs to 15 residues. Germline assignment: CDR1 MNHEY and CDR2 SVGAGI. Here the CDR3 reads CASSWSGTGSGGYTF. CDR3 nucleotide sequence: TGTGCCAGCAGTTGGTCCGGGACAGGGTCGGGCGGCTACACCTTC.

This chain's CDR3 is CASRDSGREQYF. Here the CDR3 DNA reads TGTGCCAGCAGGGACAGCGGCCGGGAGCAGTACTTC. V and J are TRBV6-5 and TRBJ2-7, with D possibly being TRBD1 (6 bases). CDR3 length: 12 amino acids. CDR1 and CDR2 (germline): MNHEY, SVGAGI. Trimming removed 6 bases from V and 7 bases from J, with 13 bases in between.

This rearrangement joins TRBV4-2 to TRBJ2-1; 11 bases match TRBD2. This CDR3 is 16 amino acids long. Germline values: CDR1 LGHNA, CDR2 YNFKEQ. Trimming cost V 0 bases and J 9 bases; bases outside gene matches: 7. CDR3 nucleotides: TGTGCCAGCAGCCAAGAAGGTAGCGGGAGGGCCCGTGAGCAGTTCTTC. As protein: CASSQEGSGRAREQFF.

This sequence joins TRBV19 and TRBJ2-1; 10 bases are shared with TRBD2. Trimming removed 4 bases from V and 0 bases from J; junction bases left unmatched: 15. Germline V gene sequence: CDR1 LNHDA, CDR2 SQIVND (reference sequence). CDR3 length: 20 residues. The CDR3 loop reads CASSTPGQKLAGHSYNEQFF. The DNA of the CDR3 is TGTGCCAGTAGTACCCCGGGACAGAAACTAGCGGGGCACTCCTACAATGAGCAGTTCTTC.

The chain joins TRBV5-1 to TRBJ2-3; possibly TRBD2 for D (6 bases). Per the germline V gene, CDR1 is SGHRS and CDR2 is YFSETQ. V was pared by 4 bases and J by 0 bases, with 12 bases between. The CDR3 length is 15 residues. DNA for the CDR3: TGCGCCAGCAGCCCTAAGCGGGTTAGCACAGATACGCAGTATTTT. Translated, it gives CASSPKRVSTDTQYF.

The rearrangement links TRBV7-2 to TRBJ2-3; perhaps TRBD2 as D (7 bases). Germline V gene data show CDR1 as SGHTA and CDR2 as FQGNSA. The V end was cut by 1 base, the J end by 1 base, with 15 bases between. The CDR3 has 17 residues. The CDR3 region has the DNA TGTGCCAGCAGCTTAGGAGGGTTGGGGGGGCGCACAGATACGCAGTATTTT. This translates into CASSLGGLGGRTDTQYF. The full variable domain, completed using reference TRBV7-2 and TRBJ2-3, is GAGVSQSPSNKVTEKGKDVELRCDPISGHTALYWYRQSLGQGLEFLIYFQGNSAPDKSGLPSDRFSAERTGGSVSTLTIQRTQQEDSAVYLCASSLGGLGGRTDTQYFGPGTRLTVL.

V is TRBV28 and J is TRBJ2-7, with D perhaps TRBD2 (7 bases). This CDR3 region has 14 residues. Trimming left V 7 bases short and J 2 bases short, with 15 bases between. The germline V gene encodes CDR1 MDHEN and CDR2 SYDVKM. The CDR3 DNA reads TGTGCCAGCAAAGGGGGGGCGAGGACCTACGAGCAGTACTTC. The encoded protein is CASKGGARTYEQYF.

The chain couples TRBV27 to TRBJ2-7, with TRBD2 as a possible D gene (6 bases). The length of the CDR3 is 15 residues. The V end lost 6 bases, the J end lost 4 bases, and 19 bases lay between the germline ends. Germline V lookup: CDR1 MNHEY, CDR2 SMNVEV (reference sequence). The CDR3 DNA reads TGTGCCAGCAGCCTTAGCGGCCTTCCACTTTACGAGCAGTACTTC. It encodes CASSLSGLPLYEQYF.

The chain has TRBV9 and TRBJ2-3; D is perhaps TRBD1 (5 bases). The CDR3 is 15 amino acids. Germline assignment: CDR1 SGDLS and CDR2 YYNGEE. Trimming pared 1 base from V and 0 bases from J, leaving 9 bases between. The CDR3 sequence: CASSVRPGSTDTQYF. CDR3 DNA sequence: TGTGCCAGCAGCGTACGCCCAGGGAGCACAGATACGCAGTATTTT.

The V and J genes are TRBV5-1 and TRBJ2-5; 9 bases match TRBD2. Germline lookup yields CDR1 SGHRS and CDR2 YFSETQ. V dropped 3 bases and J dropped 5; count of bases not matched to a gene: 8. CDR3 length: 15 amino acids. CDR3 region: CASSYGVSGSETQYF. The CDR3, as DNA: TGCGCCAGCAGCTATGGCGTTAGCGGGAGTGAGACCCAGTACTTC.

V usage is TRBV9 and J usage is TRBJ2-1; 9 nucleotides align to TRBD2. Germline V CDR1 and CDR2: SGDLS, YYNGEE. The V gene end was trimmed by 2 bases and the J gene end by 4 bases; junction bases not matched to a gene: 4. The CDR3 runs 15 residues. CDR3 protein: CASSVASGIYNEQFF. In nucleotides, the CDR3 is TGTGCCAGCAGCGTGGCTAGCGGGATTTACAATGAGCAGTTCTTC.

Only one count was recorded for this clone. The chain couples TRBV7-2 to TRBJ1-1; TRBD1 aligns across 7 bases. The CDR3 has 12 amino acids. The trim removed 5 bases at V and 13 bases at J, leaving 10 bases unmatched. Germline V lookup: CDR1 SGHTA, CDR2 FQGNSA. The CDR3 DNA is TGTGCCAGCAGCGCGCAGAGGCAGGGGGTTTTCTTT. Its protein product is CASSAQRQGVFF.

The CDR3 nucleotides read TGTGCCAGCAGCCGGGGAGGGACATACTACGAGCAGTACTTC. This gives the protein CASSRGGTYYEQYF. The rearrangement joins TRBV7-9 to TRBJ2-7, with D possibly being TRBD2 (7 bases). Trimming cost V 5 bases and J 3 bases, with 14 bases left between them. This CDR3 is 14 amino acids long. Germline loops: CDR1 SEHNR, CDR2 FQNEAQ (reference sequence).

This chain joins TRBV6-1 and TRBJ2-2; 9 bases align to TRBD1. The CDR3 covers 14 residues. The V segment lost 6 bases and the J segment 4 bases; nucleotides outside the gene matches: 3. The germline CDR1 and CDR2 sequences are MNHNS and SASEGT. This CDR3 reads CASREDRGTGELFF. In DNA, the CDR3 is TGTGCCAGCAGGGAGGACAGGGGCACCGGGGAGCTGTTTTTT.